This T cell receptor (beta chain) was obtained from a study of cytomegalovirus exposure and HLA in healthy donors. Study background: From around 180 million T cells, an earlier analysis saw approximately 110 million unique TCR beta sequences. Study-wide findings and caveats: Segments of the TCR beta V type were, in most cases, productive about 90% or about 30% of the time in an earlier analysis. Investigators reported 150 to 200 TCR beta chains as tied to cytomegalovirus.

Use of 60 Vbeta and 13 Jbeta primers characterized the PCR. Data came from immunoSEQ multiplex PCR; TCRdb stores just in-frame clones and leaves some out. This table has around 150,000 clones, approximately 80% appearing once. The CDR3 sequence is 14 residues long. Germline CDR1 reads LGHNA; CDR2 reads YNFKEQ. V was cut by 7 bases and J by 2 bases, with 11 bases left in between. Points on this clone: Its antigen is as yet unknown.

The clonotype was recovered from a woman in her fifties or sixties in good health and CMV-seronegative. Sequenced input: PBMCs. This chain joins TRBV4-2 and TRBJ1-4; weak D call: TRBD1 (6 bases). CDR3: CASTLGQTNEKLFF. CDR3 sequence (DNA): TGTGCCAGCACCCTAGGACAGACTAATGAAAAACTGTTTTTT.